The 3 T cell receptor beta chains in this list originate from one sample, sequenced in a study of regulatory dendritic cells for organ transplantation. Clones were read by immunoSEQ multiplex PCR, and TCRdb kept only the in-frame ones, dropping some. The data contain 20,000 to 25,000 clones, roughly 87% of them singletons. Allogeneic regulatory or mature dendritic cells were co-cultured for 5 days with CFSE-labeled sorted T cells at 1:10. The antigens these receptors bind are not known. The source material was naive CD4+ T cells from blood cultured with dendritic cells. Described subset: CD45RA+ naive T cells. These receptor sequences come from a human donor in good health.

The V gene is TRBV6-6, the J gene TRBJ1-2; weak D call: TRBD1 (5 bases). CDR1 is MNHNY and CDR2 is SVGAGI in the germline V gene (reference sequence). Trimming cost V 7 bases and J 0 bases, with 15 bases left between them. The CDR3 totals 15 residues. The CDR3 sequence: CASTPDRAANYGYTF. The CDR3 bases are TGTGCCAGCACCCCAGACAGAGCAGCTAACTATGGCTACACCTTC.

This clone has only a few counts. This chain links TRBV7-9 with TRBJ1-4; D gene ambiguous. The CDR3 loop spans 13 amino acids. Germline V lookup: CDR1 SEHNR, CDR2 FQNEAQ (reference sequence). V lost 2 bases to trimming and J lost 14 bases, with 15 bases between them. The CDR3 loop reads CASSLPPGQTLFF. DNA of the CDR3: TGTGCCAGCAGCTTACCACCGGGCCAAACGCTGTTTTTT. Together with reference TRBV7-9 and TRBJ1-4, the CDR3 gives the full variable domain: DTGVSQNPRHKITKRGQNVTFRCDPISEHNRLYWYRQTLGQGPEFLTYFQNEAQLEKSRLLSDRFSAERPKGSFSTLEIQRTEQGDSAMYLCASSLPPGQTLFFGSGTQLSVL.

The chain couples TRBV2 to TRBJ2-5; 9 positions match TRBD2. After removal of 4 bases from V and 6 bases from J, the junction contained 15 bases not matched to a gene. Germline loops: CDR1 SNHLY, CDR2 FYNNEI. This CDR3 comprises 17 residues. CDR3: CASSAGTSMRGAKTQYF. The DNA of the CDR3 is TGTGCCAGCAGTGCCGGGACTAGCATGAGGGGGGCGAAGACCCAGTACTTC.